The 19 T cell receptor beta chains given below trace back to one sample, sequenced in a study of T cells in women clearing cervical HPV infection. Generated by immunoSEQ multiplex PCR, the TCRdb table keeps only in-frame clones and is missing some. Its table records roughly 35,000 clones. Sequenced material: blood buffy coat. The receptors were gathered from a woman between 18 and 69 years old with a cervical HPV16 infection that either progressed to CIN3+ or cleared (not recorded which).

This clone ranks as medium-sized in terms of frequency. The CDR3 loop reads CASSPIGGEGKWETQYF. CDR3 DNA (partial): TGTGCCAGCAGCCCTATAGGGGGTGAAGGAAAGTGGGAGACC. The chain links TRBV7-8 to TRBJ2-5; tentative D call: TRBD1 (6 bases). Read sequence stops 3 residues before the CDR3 end, and the germline J gene provides the missing end. The CDR3 consists of 17 residues. Per the germline V gene, CDR1 is SGHVS and CDR2 is FQNEAQ. With 5 bases removed from V and 5 bases from J, the gap between germline ends came to 24 bases. Drawing the rest from reference TRBV7-8 and TRBJ2-5, the complete variable domain is GAGVSQSPRYKVAKRGQDVALRCDPISGHVSLFWYQQALGQGPEFLTYFQNEAQLDKSGLPSDRFFAERPEGSVSTLKIQRTQQEDSAVYLCASSPIGGEGKWETQYFGPGTRLLVL.

With regard to this clone: Read data end 3 residues before the CDR3 end; the end is taken from the germline J gene. This chain links TRBV6-7 with TRBJ1-4; 8 nucleotides line up with TRBD1. TRBV6-7 is noted as an ORF with a role that remains uncertain. V was clipped by 0 bases and J by 0 bases; unmatched bases: 9. The CDR3 has 19 residues. Partial CDR3 DNA: TGTGCCAGCAGTTACTCACACCGGGACAGGAACGCAACTAATGAAAAA. It translates to CASSYSHRDRNATNEK. The entire CDR3 is CASSYSHRDRNATNEKLFF.

A remark on this clone: From the germline J gene comes the end of the CDR3, since the read stops 3 residues before it. The V and J genes are TRBV5-6 and TRBJ2-2; D is ambiguous. Looked up from germline, CDR1 is SGHDT and CDR2 is YYEEEE. This CDR3 contains 15 residues. V was trimmed by 4 bases and J by 0 bases, leaving 10 bases between them. The CDR3 DNA, read in part, is TGTGCCAGCAGCGACGACATAACGAACACCGGGGAG. It translates to CASSDDITNTGE. From start to end, the CDR3 is CASSDDITNTGELFF.

As for this clone: The CDR3 goes on 3 residues after the read ends, and that part is filled in from the germline J gene. V and J are TRBV7-7 and TRBJ2-3; possibly TRBD1 for D (5 bases). This CDR3 contains 13 residues. Trimming removed 1 base from V and 8 bases from J, with 10 bases in between. Germline CDR1 is SSHAT and CDR2 is FNYEAQ (reference sequence). The CDR3 bases that were read are TGTGCCAGCAGCTTAGACAGGCTGGGTACG. Protein product: CASSLDRLGT. In full, the CDR3 is CASSLDRLGTQYF.

With respect to this clone: The read is 3 residues too short to cover the CDR3 end, so that end is filled in from the germline J gene. This rearrangement joins TRBV7-9 to TRBJ2-1, with D maybe TRBD1 (6 bases). Per the germline V gene, CDR1 is SEHNR and CDR2 is FQNEAQ (reference sequence). The ends were cut back, 4 bases at V and 4 bases at J, with 14 bases in the middle. The CDR3 length is 15 residues. The CDR3 bases that were read are TGTGCCAGCAGCTCAAACAGACAGGATTACAATGAG. This encodes CASSSNRQDYNE. The CDR3 as a whole reads CASSSNRQDYNEQFF.

On this clone: Sequencing ends 3 residues short of the CDR3 end; the germline J gene provides the rest. This chain uses TRBV29-1 with TRBJ2-2; tentative D call: TRBD1 (6 bases). The CDR3 consists of 12 residues. CDR1 and CDR2 (germline): SQVTM, ANQGSEA. Trimming took 4 bases from V and 6 from J, leaving 9 bases between them. CDR3 DNA (partial): TGCAGCGTTGCCAGGGGATCCGGGGAG. This encodes CSVARGSGE. The CDR3, in full, reads CSVARGSGELFF.

A word on this clone: With the read ending 3 residues before the CDR3 end, the germline J gene is used to fill in that end. This sequence joins TRBV5-1 and TRBJ2-1; 9 positions match TRBD2. The germline CDR1 and CDR2 sequences are SGHRS and YFSETQ. Losses at the gene ends were 4 bases for V and 2 bases for J; bases not matched to a gene: 1. The CDR3 has 14 residues. The CDR3 bases that were read are TGCGCCAGCAGCATAGCGGGAGCCTACAATGAG. Its translation: CASSIAGAYNE. The full CDR3 sequence reads CASSIAGAYNEQFF.

Concerning this clone itself: The read ends 3 residues before the CDR3 terminus; that terminus is restored from the germline J gene. The chain couples TRBV10-3 to TRBJ2-1; D may be TRBD2 (6 bases). Germline V gene data show CDR1 as ENHRY and CDR2 as SYGVKD. This CDR3 region has 15 residues. V was trimmed by 6 bases and J by 0 bases, leaving 12 bases between them. The DNA read from the CDR3 is TGTGCCATCAGACCCCTAGCGAGCTCCTACAATGAG. This translates into CAIRPLASSYNE. In full, the CDR3 is CAIRPLASSYNEQFF.

In regard to this clone: The read finishes 3 residues shy of the CDR3 end, and the germline J gene is used to complete it. The chain recombines TRBV5-4 with TRBJ1-2, with TRBD1 matching 8 bases. V was clipped by 4 bases and J by 7 bases; unmatched bases: 6. The CDR3 is 13 residues long. Germline CDR1 reads SGHNT; CDR2 reads YYREEE (reference sequence). Partial CDR3 DNA: TGTGCCAGCAGCGCCTCGACAGGGGCTGGC. As protein: CASSASTGAG. The CDR3 in full is CASSASTGAGYTF.

Concerning this clone: The read comes to an end 3 residues before the CDR3 does, leaving the germline J gene to fill in the end. This chain joins TRBV18 and TRBJ2-1; D not resolved. This CDR3 is built from 15 residues. Germline CDR1 and CDR2: KGHSH and LQKENI. Trimming shortened V by 2 bases and J by 8 bases, and 16 bases separated the two germline ends. CDR3 amino acids: CASSPTGLSFDEQFF. The CDR3 DNA, read in part, is TGTGCCAGCTCACCAACGGGTCTCTCCTTTGATGAG. Looking up the rest from reference TRBV18 and TRBJ2-1 gives the full variable domain: NAGVMQNPRHLVRRRGQEARLRCSPMKGHSHVYWYRQLPEEGLKFMVYLQKENIIDESGMPKERFSAEFPKEGPSILRIQQVVRGDSAAYFCASSPTGLSFDEQFFGPGTRLTVL.

As to this clone: The read falls 3 residues short of the CDR3 end, and the missing part is taken from the germline J gene. This sequence joins TRBV9 and TRBJ1-1; 11 nucleotides align to TRBD1. This CDR3 is built from 16 residues. J gave up 3 bases and V 4 bases, and 8 bases lay outside the gene matches. CDR1 is SGDLS, CDR2 YYNGEE, per germline. The CDR3 sequence: CASSRGQGARDTEAFF. The sequenced part of the CDR3 DNA is TGTGCCAGCAGCCGAGGACAGGGGGCAAGGGACACTGAA.

Comment on this clone: The DNA ends 3 residues before the CDR3 does, and the rest of the CDR3 is filled in from the germline J gene. V gene TRBV7-3 combines with J gene TRBJ2-1; TRBD1 matches 11 bases. The trim removed 5 bases at V and 9 bases at J, leaving 9 bases unmatched. CDR3 length: 15 residues. Germline values: CDR1 SGHTA, CDR2 FQGTGA. CDR3 DNA, as far as it was read: TGTGCCAGCAGCGCCGGGACAGGGGGAATGGGTGAG. This translates into CASSAGTGGMGE. The full CDR3 protein reads CASSAGTGGMGEQFF.

A note on this clone: Coverage ceases 3 residues before the CDR3 finishes, and the germline J gene fills in the end. The chain links TRBV20-1 to TRBJ2-5; 7 positions match TRBD1. Germline trimming cut 6 bases from V and 5 bases from J; bases unmatched to any gene: 9. CDR1 and CDR2 from the germline V gene are DFQATT and SNEGSKA (reference sequence). The CDR3 loop spans 13 amino acids. The covered CDR3 bases are TGCAGTGCCCCCCAGGGGGATATGGAGACC. Amino acids: CSAPQGDMET. The full CDR3 is CSAPQGDMETQYF.

Note on this clone: Sequencing ends 3 residues short of the CDR3 end; the germline J gene provides the rest. The rearrangement uses TRBV11-2 and TRBJ2-7; 7 nucleotides match TRBD2. The junction had 6 bases not matched to a gene; V was cut back by 5 bases and J by 2 bases. The CDR3 is 14 amino acids. CDR1 and CDR2 (germline): SGHAT, FQNNGV. CDR3 DNA (partial): TGTGCCAGCAGCCCTTGGGGGGGACCCTACGAG. Translated, it gives CASSPWGGPYE. The full-length CDR3 reads as CASSPWGGPYEQYF.

A note on this clone: The read terminates 3 residues ahead of where the CDR3 ends, so the germline J gene completes it. V is TRBV20-1 and J is TRBJ2-1; 11 positions agree with TRBD2. Germline trimming cut 2 bases from V and 9 bases from J; bases unmatched to any gene: 12. The CDR3 is 16 amino acids. Per germline, CDR1 DFQATT and CDR2 SNEGSKA (reference sequence). The CDR3 DNA, read in part, is TGCAGTGCTAGATCGGCTAGCGGGAGGCCGAGTGCTGAG. This translates into CSARSASGRPSAE. The whole CDR3 protein is CSARSASGRPSAEQFF.

In the case of this clone: The read falls 3 residues short of the CDR3 end, and the missing part is taken from the germline J gene. This chain joins TRBV28 and TRBJ2-2; no clear D gene. Trimming removed 6 bases at V and 1 base at J, with 12 bases between. Germline V gives CDR1 MDHEN, CDR2 SYDVKM. The CDR3 loop spans 15 amino acids. CDR3: CASSSGSWNTGELFF. The covered CDR3 bases are TGTGCCAGCAGCTCCGGGTCCTGGAACACCGGGGAG.

On this clone: The read gets to within 3 residues of the CDR3 end, and the germline J gene fills in the rest. The chain links TRBV14 to TRBJ1-1; D possibly corresponds to TRBD1 (5 bases). Germline CDR1 is SGHDN and CDR2 is FVKESK. CDR3 size: 18 residues. Trimming removed 1 base at V and 4 bases at J, with 22 bases between. CDR3 region: CASSQGLGGFVGVTEAFF. Partial CDR3 DNA: TGTGCCAGCAGCCAAGGACTGGGGGGTTTCGTTGGTGTCACTGAA. Using reference TRBV14 and TRBJ1-1 for the parts outside the CDR3, the full variable domain is EAGVTQFPSHSVIEKGQTVTLRCDPISGHDNLYWYRRVMGKEIKFLLHFVKESKQDESGMPNNRFLAERTGGTYSTLKVQPAELEDSGVYFCASSQGLGGFVGVTEAFFGQGTRLTVV.

In the case of this clone: The CDR3 end falls 3 residues outside the read, so it is completed with the germline J gene. The chain employs TRBV18 and TRBJ1-2; 9 bases are shared with TRBD1. The CDR3 sequence is 15 residues long. Germline V gives CDR1 KGHSH, CDR2 LQKENI. This CDR3 is CASQPGQGGDYDYTF. The sequenced part of the CDR3 DNA is TGTGCCAGCCAGCCGGGACAGGGAGGTGACTACGAC.

A remark on this clone: Read coverage stops 3 residues before the CDR3 terminus; the germline J gene supplies the remainder. V gene TRBV18 combines with J gene TRBJ2-3; D is unclear. V was trimmed by 0 bases and J by 1 base, leaving 14 bases between them. This CDR3 has 17 residues. The germline V gene encodes CDR1 KGHSH and CDR2 LQKENI. CDR3: CASSPPRSAFGTDTQYF. The covered CDR3 bases are TGTGCCAGCTCACCACCGCGGAGCGCCTTCGGCACAGATACG.